The clone carrying this T cell receptor (beta chain) has a count of ten or more. The data derive from a study of T-cell reconstitution after alpha-beta-depleted transplantation in children. The TCRbeta library was prepared with unique molecular identifiers. TCRdb reprocessed the PCR reads with MiXCR, giving one entry per CDR3 protein. The data contain around 240,000 distinct CDR3 sequences, roughly a tenth of them seen just once; the ten biggest clones take up about 4.9%. With V trimmed by 0 bases and J by 7 bases, 5 bases remained unmatched. CDR1 and CDR2 (germline): SGHRS, YFSETQ. The CDR3 has 16 residues.

The sample here was PBMCs from the stem cell graft donor, taken from the stem cell graft. The chain uses TRBV5-1 and TRBJ1-4; 11 nucleotides agree with TRBD1. This sequence was found in a human donor who donated a stem cell graft to a child with SCID. CDR3 DNA: TGCGCCAGCAGCTTGGACGGGACAGGGGGAGCTGAAAAACTGTTTTTT. This gives the protein CASSLDGTGGAEKLFF.